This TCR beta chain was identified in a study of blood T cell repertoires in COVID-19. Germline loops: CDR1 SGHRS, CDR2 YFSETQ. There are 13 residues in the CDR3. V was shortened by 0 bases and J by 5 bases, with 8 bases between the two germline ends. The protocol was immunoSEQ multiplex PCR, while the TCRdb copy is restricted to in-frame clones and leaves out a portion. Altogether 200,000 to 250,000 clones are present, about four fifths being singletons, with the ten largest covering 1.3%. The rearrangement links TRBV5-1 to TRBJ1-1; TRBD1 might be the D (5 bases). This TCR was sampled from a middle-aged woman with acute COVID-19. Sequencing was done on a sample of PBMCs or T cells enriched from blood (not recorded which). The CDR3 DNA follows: TGCGCCAGCAGCTTGGGGGGCGGAACTGAAGCTTTCTTT. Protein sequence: CASSLGGGTEAFF.